The 17 T cell receptor beta chains presented below share a single source sample, sequenced in a study of cytomegalovirus exposure and HLA in healthy donors. PCR was performed using 60 Vbeta and 13 Jbeta primers. Sequenced by immunoSEQ multiplex PCR; TCRdb stores in-frame clones only, minus some. The table shows roughly 150,000 clones, with about four fifths occurring only once. The sequenced sample was PBMCs. Receptors were obtained from a male donor in good health and CMV-seropositive.

The chain joins TRBV27 to TRBJ1-2; 8 nucleotides align to TRBD1. Germline lookup yields CDR1 MNHEY and CDR2 SMNVEV (reference sequence). This CDR3 has 17 residues. J was trimmed by 4 bases and V by 0 bases; bases with no gene match: 10. CDR3: CASSLSSIPTGGYGYTF. The CDR3 DNA is TGTGCCAGCAGTTTATCGTCTATCCCTACAGGGGGCTATGGCTACACCTTC.

This chain connects TRBV19 to TRBJ2-2; 9 bases align to TRBD1. The CDR3 length is 14 residues. The junction had 5 bases not matched to a gene; V was cut back by 11 bases and J by 1 base. The germline V gene encodes CDR1 LNHDA and CDR2 SQIVND (reference sequence). The CDR3 bases are TGTGCCGGGCGGGGACAGGGGAACACCGGGGAGCTGTTTTTT. Translation: CAGRGQGNTGELFF.

The rearrangement uses TRBV27 and TRBJ2-1, with a weak D call TRBD1 (6 bases). Trimming took off 3 bases at V and 9 bases at J, with 12 bases between the two ends. The CDR3 is 13 amino acids. CDR1 and CDR2 (germline): MNHEY, SMNVEV (reference sequence). The CDR3 loop is CASSFSRGGEQFF. The CDR3 DNA sequence: TGTGCCAGCAGTTTTTCTCGAGGGGGTGAGCAGTTCTTC.

The chain uses TRBV30 and TRBJ2-2; 7 nucleotides agree with TRBD2. The J segment lost 6 bases and the V segment lost 0 bases, leaving 1 base of the junction unmatched. Germline-derived CDR1 and CDR2 are GTSNPN and SVGIG (reference sequence). The CDR3 has 13 residues. In DNA, the CDR3 is TGTGCCTGGAGTGTTCGGGAGGCCGGGGAGCTGTTTTTT. Translation gives CAWSVREAGELFF.

This clone was recorded a few times. The chain couples TRBV27 to TRBJ2-7, with D possibly matching TRBD2 (6 bases). The CDR3 sequence is 15 residues long. The germline CDR1 and CDR2 sequences are MNHEY and SMNVEV (reference sequence). The V end was cut by 1 base, the J end by 7 bases, with 17 bases between. CDR3 bases: TGTGCCAGCAGTTTATACGCGGGGTCGGGGGATGAGCAGTACTTC. Its translation: CASSLYAGSGDEQYF.

The chain carries TRBV15 and TRBJ2-5; D is perhaps TRBD2 (6 bases). Germline V gives CDR1 LNHNV, CDR2 YYDKDF (reference sequence). This CDR3 has 15 amino acids. V shed 0 bases and J shed 2 bases, with 10 bases lying between them. CDR3 protein: CATSRDPLAQETQYF. The CDR3 DNA reads TGTGCCACCAGCAGAGATCCCCTAGCGCAAGAGACCCAGTACTTC.

This chain joins TRBV13 and TRBJ1-2; TRBD1 might be the D (6 bases). The V gene's germline CDR1 is PRHDT and CDR2 FYEKMQ (reference sequence). The germline V and J ends were trimmed by 1 base and 4 bases, with 10 bases remaining between them. The length of the CDR3 is 14 residues. This CDR3 reads CASSLVGAGYGYTF. The CDR3 nucleotides read TGTGCCAGCAGCTTAGTGGGGGCGGGCTATGGCTACACCTTC.

This chain connects TRBV5-1 to TRBJ1-3; TRBD1 agrees at 7 bases. The CDR3 is 15 amino acids. The V segment lost 0 bases and the J segment 2 bases; nucleotides outside the gene matches: 2. Germline V CDR1 and CDR2: SGHRS, YFSETQ. The CDR3 loop is CASSLDGTAGNTIYF. DNA for the CDR3: TGCGCCAGCAGCTTGGACGGGACAGCTGGAAACACCATATATTTT.

The chain links TRBV6-6 to TRBJ2-5; 10 bases align to TRBD2. CDR1 is MNHNY, CDR2 SVGAGI, per germline (reference sequence). V shed 2 bases, J shed 5 bases, and the junction held 8 bases outside the gene matches. The CDR3 totals 16 residues. CDR3 nucleotides: TGTGCCAGCAGTTACAAGCGGGAGGGCCCCCGGGAGACCCAGTACTTC. This codes for CASSYKREGPRETQYF.

This sequence joins TRBV5-5 and TRBJ1-2, with D uncertain. The CDR3 loop spans 12 amino acids. Per the germline V gene, CDR1 is SGHKS and CDR2 is YYEKEE (reference sequence). V was shortened by 1 base and J by 8 bases, with 9 bases between the two germline ends. The CDR3 here is CASSLRGRGYTF. CDR3 coding DNA: TGTGCCAGCAGCTTGCGCGGCCGCGGCTACACCTTC. Looking up the rest from reference TRBV5-5 and TRBJ1-2 gives the full variable domain: DAGVTQSPTHLIKTRGQQVTLRCSPISGHKSVSWYQQVLGQGPQFIFQYYEKEERGRGNFPDRFSARQFPNYSSELNVNALLLGDSALYLCASSLRGRGYTFGSGTRLTVV.

V is TRBV5-1 and J is TRBJ2-3; 8 nucleotides align to TRBD2. With V trimmed by 4 bases and J by 3 bases, 10 bases remained unmatched. This CDR3 comprises 16 residues. Germline lookup yields CDR1 SGHRS and CDR2 YFSETQ. CDR3 region: CASSLLATSDTDTQYF. The CDR3 DNA reads TGCGCCAGCAGCCTCCTCGCGACTAGCGATACAGATACGCAGTATTTT.

The gene calls are TRBV30 and TRBJ1-2, with D perhaps matching TRBD1 (6 bases). Germline V gene lookup returns CDR1 GTSNPN and CDR2 SVGIG (reference sequence). V gave up 8 bases and J gave up 8 bases, with 18 bases separating them. The CDR3 length is 12 residues. The chain's CDR3 is CAHYPGARGYTF. Written as DNA, the CDR3 is TGTGCCCATTACCCAGGGGCGCGGGGCTACACCTTC.

The rearrangement joins TRBV5-4 to TRBJ2-1; 13 positions agree with TRBD2. CDR1 and CDR2 (germline): SGHNT, YYREEE (reference sequence). The CDR3 runs 16 residues. J was trimmed by 10 bases and V by 4 bases; bases with no gene match: 11. The CDR3 protein is CASSPIGTSGTGEQFF. In DNA, the CDR3 is TGTGCCAGCAGCCCCATCGGGACTAGCGGGACGGGGGAGCAGTTCTTC.

The CDR3 loop reads CASRSTGSSYGYTF. The CDR3 DNA is TGTGCCAGCAGATCTACAGGGTCCTCCTATGGCTACACCTTC. The rearrangement joins TRBV27 to TRBJ1-2; a weak D match, TRBD1 (6 bases). CDR3 length: 14 residues. CDR1 MNHEY and CDR2 SMNVEV come from the germline V gene (reference sequence). The V and J ends lost 6 bases and 4 bases respectively, with 15 bases between them.

The chain employs TRBV4-3 and TRBJ1-2, with TRBD1 as a possible D gene (5 bases). The CDR3 loop spans 14 amino acids. Trimming stripped 6 bases from V and 9 bases from J, with 20 bases between. CDR1 is LGHNA and CDR2 is YSLEER in the germline V gene. The CDR3 loop reads CASRSNGGFSSYTF. CDR3 nucleotides: TGCGCCAGCAGAAGCAACGGGGGGTTTTCTAGCTACACCTTC.

The rearrangement links TRBV5-1 to TRBJ2-3; 14 bases align to TRBD2. CDR3 size: 17 residues. Germline V CDR1 and CDR2: SGHRS, YFSETQ. Trimming cost V 3 bases and J 2 bases; bases outside gene matches: 5. CDR3 in amino acids: CASSSGLAGGPTDTQYF. Written as DNA, the CDR3 is TGCGCCAGCAGCTCTGGACTAGCGGGAGGTCCCACAGATACGCAGTATTTT.

V and J are TRBV7-2 and TRBJ1-1, with D maybe TRBD1 (5 bases). The germline CDR1 and CDR2 sequences are SGHTA and FQGNSA. Trimming left V 7 bases short and J 0 bases short, with 12 bases between. The CDR3 runs 14 residues. This chain's CDR3 is CASTLDSMNTEAFF. The CDR3 nucleotides read TGTGCCAGCACCCTTGACAGCATGAACACTGAAGCTTTCTTT.